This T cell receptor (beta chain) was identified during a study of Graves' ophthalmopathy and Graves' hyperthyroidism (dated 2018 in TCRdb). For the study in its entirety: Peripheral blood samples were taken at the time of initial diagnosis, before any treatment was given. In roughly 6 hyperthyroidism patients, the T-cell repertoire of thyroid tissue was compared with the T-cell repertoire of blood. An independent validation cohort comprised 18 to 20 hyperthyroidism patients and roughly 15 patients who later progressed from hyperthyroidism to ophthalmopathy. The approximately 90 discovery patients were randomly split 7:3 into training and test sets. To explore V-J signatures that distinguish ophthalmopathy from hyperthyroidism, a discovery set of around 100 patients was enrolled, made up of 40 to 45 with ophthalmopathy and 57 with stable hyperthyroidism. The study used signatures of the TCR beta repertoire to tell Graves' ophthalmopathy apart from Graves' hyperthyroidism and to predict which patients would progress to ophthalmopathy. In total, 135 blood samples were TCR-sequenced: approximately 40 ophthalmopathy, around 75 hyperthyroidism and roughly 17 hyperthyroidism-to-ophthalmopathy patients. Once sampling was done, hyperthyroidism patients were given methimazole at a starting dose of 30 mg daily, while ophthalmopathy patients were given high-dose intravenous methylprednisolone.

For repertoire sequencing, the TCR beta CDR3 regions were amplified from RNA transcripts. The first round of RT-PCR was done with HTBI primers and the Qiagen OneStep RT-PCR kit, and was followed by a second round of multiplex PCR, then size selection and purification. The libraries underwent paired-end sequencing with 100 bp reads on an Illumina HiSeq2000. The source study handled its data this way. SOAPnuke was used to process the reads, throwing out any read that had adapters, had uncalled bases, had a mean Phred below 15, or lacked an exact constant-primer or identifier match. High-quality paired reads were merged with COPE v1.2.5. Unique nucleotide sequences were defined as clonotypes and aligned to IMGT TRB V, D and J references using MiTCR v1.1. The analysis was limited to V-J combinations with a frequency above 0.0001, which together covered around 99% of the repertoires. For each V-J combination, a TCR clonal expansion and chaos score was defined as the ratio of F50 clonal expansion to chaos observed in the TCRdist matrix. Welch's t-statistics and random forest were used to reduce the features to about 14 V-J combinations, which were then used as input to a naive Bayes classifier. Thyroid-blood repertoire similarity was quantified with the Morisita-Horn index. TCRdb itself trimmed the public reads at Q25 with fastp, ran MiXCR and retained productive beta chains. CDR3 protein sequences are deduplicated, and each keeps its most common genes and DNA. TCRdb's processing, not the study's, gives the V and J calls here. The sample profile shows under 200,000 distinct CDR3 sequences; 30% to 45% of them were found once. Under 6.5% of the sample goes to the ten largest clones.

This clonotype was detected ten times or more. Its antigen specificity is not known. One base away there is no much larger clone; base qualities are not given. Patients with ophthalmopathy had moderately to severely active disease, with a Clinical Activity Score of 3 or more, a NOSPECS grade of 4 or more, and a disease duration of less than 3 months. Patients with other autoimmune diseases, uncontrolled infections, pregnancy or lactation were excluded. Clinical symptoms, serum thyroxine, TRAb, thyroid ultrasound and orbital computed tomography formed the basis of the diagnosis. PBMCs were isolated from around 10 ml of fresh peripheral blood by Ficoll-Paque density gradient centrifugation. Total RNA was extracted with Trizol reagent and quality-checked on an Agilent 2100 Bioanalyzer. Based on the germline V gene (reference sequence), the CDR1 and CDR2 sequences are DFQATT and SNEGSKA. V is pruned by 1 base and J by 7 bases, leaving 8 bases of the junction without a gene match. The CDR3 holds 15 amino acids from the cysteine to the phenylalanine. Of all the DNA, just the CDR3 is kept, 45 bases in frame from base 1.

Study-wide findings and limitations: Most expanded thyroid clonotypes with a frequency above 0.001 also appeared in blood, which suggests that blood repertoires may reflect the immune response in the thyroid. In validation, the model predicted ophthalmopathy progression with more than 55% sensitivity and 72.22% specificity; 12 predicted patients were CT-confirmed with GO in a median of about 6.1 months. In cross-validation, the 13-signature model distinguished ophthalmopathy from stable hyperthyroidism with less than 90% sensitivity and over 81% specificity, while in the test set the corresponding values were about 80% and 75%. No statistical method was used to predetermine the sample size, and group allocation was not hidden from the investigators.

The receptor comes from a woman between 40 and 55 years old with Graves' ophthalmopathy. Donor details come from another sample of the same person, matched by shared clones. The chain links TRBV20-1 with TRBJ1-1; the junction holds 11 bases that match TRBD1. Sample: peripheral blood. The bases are TGCAGTGCTAGAGGGGACAGGGGGAAGGTGGATGAAGCTTTCTTT. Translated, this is CSARGDRGKVDEAFF.